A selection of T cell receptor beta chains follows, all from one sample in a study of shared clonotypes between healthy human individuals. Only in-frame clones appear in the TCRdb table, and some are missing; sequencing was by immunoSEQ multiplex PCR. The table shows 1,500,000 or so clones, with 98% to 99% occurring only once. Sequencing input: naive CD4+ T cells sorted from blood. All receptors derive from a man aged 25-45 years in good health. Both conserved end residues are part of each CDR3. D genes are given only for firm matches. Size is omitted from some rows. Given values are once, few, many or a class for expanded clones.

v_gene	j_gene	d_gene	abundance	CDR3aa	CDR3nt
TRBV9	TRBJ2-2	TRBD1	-	CASSVVQGPTGELFF	TGTGCCAGCAGCGTAGTACAGGGGCCCACCGGGGAGCTGTTTTTT
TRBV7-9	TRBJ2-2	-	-	CASTGDNTGELFF	TGTGCCAGCACGGGGGACAACACCGGGGAGCTGTTTTTT
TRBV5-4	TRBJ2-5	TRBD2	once	CASSFGTSKETQYF	TGTGCCAGCAGCTTTGGGACTAGTAAAGAGACCCAGTACTTC
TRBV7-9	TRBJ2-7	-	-	CASSPSLRQFAEQYF	TGTGCCAGCAGCCCCTCCCTACGACAGTTTGCCGAGCAGTACTTC
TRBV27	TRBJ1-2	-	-	CASTAGHGYTF	TGTGCCAGCACTGCGGGTCATGGCTACACCTTC
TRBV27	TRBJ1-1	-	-	CASSFQGNTEAFF	TGTGCCAGCAGTTTTCAAGGGAACACTGAAGCTTTCTTT
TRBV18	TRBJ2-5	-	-	CASSPAGQETQYF	TGTGCCAGCTCACCAGCAGGCCAAGAGACCCAGTACTTC
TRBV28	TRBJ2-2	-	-	CASSRVTNTGELFF	TGTGCCAGCAGTCGTGTGACGAACACCGGGGAGCTGTTTTTT
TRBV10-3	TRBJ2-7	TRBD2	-	CAISDDLGTSGYEQYF	TGTGCCATCAGTGACGACCTGGGGACTAGCGGGTACGAGCAGTACTTC
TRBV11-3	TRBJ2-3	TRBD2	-	CASSSLAGGGNTQYF	TGTGCCAGCAGCTCCCTGGCGGGAGGAGGAAATACGCAGTATTTT
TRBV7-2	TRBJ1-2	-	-	CASSLEVVTVFYGYTF	TGTGCCAGCAGCTTAGAGGTTGTCACGGTCTTCTATGGCTACACCTTC
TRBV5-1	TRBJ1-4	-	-	CASSPTTNEKLFF	TGCGCCAGCAGCCCGACAACTAATGAAAAACTGTTTTTT
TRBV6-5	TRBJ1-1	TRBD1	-	CASSYLGQGAPQAFF	TGTGCCAGCAGTTACTTGGGACAGGGAGCTCCCCAAGCTTTCTTT
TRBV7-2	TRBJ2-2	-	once	CASSLIRNTGELFF	TGTGCCAGCAGCTTGATCCGAAACACCGGGGAGCTGTTTTTT
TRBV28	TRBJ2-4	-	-	CASRAGLAKNIQYF	TGTGCCAGCAGAGCCGGGCTAGCCAAAAACATTCAGTACTTC
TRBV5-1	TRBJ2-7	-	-	CASRISTSPYEQYF	TGCGCCAGCAGGATATCGACAAGCCCCTACGAGCAGTACTTC
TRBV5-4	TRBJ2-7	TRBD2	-	CASSFLAAGGEQYF	TGTGCCAGCAGCTTTTTGGCGGCGGGGGGCGAGCAGTACTTC
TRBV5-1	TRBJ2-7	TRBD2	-	CASSWGLADTLYEQYF	TGCGCCAGCAGCTGGGGACTAGCGGATACCCTCTACGAGCAGTACTTC
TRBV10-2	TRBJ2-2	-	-	CASGIASNTGELFF	TGCGCCAGCGGGATAGCTTCGAACACCGGGGAGCTGTTTTTT
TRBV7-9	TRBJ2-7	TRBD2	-	CASSPRTSGFYEQYF	TGTGCCAGCAGCCCGAGGACTAGCGGATTCTACGAGCAGTACTTC
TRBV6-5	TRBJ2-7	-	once	CASSGPLPPSYEQYF	TGTGCCAGCAGCGGGCCTCTCCCCCCCTCCTACGAGCAGTACTTC
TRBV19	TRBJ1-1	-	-	CASSILRGTEAFF	TGTGCCAGTAGTATACTCAGGGGCACTGAAGCTTTCTTT
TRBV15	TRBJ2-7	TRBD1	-	CATSRLGQNIYEQYF	TGTGCCACCAGCAGATTGGGACAGAACATATACGAGCAGTACTTC
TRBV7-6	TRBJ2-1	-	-	CASSLLDSSREQFF	TGTGCCAGCAGCTTACTGGACTCTAGTCGGGAGCAGTTCTTC
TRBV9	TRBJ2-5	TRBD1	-	CASSSRGRETQYF	TGTGCCAGCAGCTCAAGGGGGCGAGAGACCCAGTACTTC
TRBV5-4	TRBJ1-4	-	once	CASSLETVGEKLFF	TGTGCCAGCAGCTTGGAAACAGTCGGGGAAAAACTGTTTTTT
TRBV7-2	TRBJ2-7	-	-	CASSLALGNYEQYF	TGTGCCAGCAGCTTAGCCCTGGGAAACTACGAGCAGTACTTC
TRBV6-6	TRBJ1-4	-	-	CASSRMQAEREKLFF	TGTGCCAGCAGTAGAATGCAGGCAGAAAGAGAAAAACTGTTTTTT